This T cell receptor beta chain was sequenced for a study of blood T cell repertoires in COVID-19 (dated by TCRdb to the early 2020s). Broadly, across the study: The collaborator samples originated in the United States, Italy and Spain and spanned the acute and convalescent phases of COVID-19. The dataset comprised deeply sampled blood TCRbeta repertoires from subjects exposed to, actively infected with, or recovered from COVID-19. The repertoires were released in a freely available public database meant as a resource for research on the immune response to SARS-CoV-2. Where available, HLA class I and class II types were taken from metadata supplied by the sample provider and were not determined by assay-based typing. The samples were drawn from the first 160 participants of the ongoing ImmuneRACE study and from 1,254 subjects provided by 6 global collaborators. The prospective study material was composed of cDNA or gDNA derived from T cells, B-cell-depleted T cells, or PBMCs. Nearly every sample came with metadata listing a de-identified subject ID, COVID-19 status, age in years and sex. Study-wide conclusions, independent of this receptor: How much clinical and demographic metadata was included differed by source and by participant, and the metadata was provided uncurated.

Trimming removed 1 base from V and 9 bases from J; the gene matches leave 3 bases unexplained. CDR1 LGHDT and CDR2 YNNKEL were looked up in the germline V gene (reference sequence). The CDR3 runs 14 amino acids, cysteine and phenylalanine included. CDR3 DNA is the only sequence kept; it has 42 bases, read in frame from the first base. Points on this clone: The target of this receptor is not known. Per-base qualities were not stored, and no clone one base away is much larger.

Enrolling through a virtual design, the prospective study's participants ranged in age from roughly 18 to 100 years and lived across about two dozen United States geographic areas. Cohort assignment in the prospective study relied on participant-reported clinical history from a screening survey and a study questionnaire. In the prospective study, whole blood, serum and a nasopharyngeal or oropharyngeal swab were collected from each participant by mobile phlebotomists. Additional blood draws and questionnaires over an approximately two-month period could optionally be provided by prospective study participants. Before DNA extraction, prospective study blood samples were shipped either frozen or at room temperature. TCRbeta CDR3 regions were amplified from genomic DNA using the immunoSEQ Assay, a bias-controlled multiplex PCR. As for how the authors treated the data: The number of nucleated cells in each sample was estimated by amplification of reference gene primers within the assay. To quantify the absolute abundance of each unique TCRbeta CDR3 rearrangement, sequence reads were collapsed and filtered. For each sample, productive Simpson clonality was calculated as the square root of Simpson's diversity index across productive rearrangements. Not all clones reach the TCRdb copy of this immuneACCESS table, which keeps in-frame sequences only. Checked studies attribute under half of the gap to unresolved V genes and leave the rest unexplained. V, J and clone size were drawn from that table, and D and trimming were deduced from the DNA. The sample table lists about 220,000 clones, approximately 88% of them with a count of one. The ten largest clones add up to 2.5% of the sample.

The sample comprised PBMCs or T cells enriched from blood (not recorded which). The TCR originated in a woman in her forties with acute COVID-19. The chain is made from TRBV3-1 (or the pseudogene TRBV3-2) and TRBJ2-1, and 10 bases in between align with TRBD2. The DNA sequence is given as TGTGCCAGCAGCCAAGGAGCGGGAGGGCCTGAGCAGTTCTTC. It translates to CASSQGAGGPEQFF.